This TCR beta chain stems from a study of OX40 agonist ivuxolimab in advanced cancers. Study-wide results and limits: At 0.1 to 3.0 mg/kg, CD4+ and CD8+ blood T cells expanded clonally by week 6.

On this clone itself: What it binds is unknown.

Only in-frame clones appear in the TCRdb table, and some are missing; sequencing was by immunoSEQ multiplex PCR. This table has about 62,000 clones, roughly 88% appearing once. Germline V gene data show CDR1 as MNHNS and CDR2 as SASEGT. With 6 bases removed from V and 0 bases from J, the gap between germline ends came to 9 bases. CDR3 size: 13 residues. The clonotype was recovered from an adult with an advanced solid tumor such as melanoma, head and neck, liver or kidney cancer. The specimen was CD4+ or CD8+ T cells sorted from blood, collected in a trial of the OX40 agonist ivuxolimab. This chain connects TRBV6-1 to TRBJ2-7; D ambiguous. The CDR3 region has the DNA TGTGCCAGCAGGCACCTTAGCTCCTACGAGCAGTACTTC. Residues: CASRHLSSYEQYF.